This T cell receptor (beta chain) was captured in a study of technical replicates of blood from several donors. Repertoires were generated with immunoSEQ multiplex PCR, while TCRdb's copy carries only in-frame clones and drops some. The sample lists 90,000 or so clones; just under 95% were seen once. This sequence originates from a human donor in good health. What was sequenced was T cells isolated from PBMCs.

CDR3 in amino acids: CASSATGTAGQPQHF. CDR3 nucleotides: TGTGCCAGCAGCGCCACAGGGACGGCGGGCCAGCCCCAGCATTTT. V usage is TRBV2 and J usage is TRBJ1-5; D is perhaps TRBD1 (6 bases). Looked up from germline, CDR1 is SNHLY and CDR2 is FYNNEI. V was pared by 6 bases and J by 7 bases, with 19 bases between. The CDR3 runs to 15 residues.